Listed below are T cell receptor beta chains from one sample, sequenced in a study of regulatory T cells in long-lasting Graves disease. MiXCR was run by TCRdb on the multiplex PCR reads, yielding one entry per CDR3 protein. The sample consists of roughly 700,000 distinct CDR3 sequences, roughly 30% of them appearing once. The sample in question was peripheral blood mononuclear cells (PBMCs), obtained when the disease was refractory, from a patient treated with antithyroid drugs. These receptor sequences come from a female donor with Graves disease. Each CDR3 is given with its conserved first and last residue. D genes are given only for firm matches. Clone sizes are given selectively: once, few, many, or a class where the clone is expanded.

V gene	J gene	clone size	D gene	CDR3 protein	CDR3 DNA
TRBV13	TRBJ1-2	NA	NA	CASSFPGFNGYTF	TGTGCCAGCAGCTTTCCAGGGTTCAATGGCTACACCTTC
TRBV2	TRBJ1-5	NA	TRBD1	CASRGTVGNQPQHF	TGTGCCAGCAGGGGGACAGTTGGCAATCAGCCCCAGCATTTT
TRBV7-9	TRBJ2-5	NA	TRBD2	CASSLATSGRVETQYF	TGTGCCAGCAGCTTAGCGACTAGCGGGAGGGTAGAGACCCAGTACTTC
TRBV13	TRBJ1-4	few	NA	CASSLSQGGNEKLFF	TGTGCCAGCAGCTTATCACAGGGTGGTAATGAAAAACTGTTTTTT
TRBV6-1	TRBJ1-6	NA	NA	CASSKDRSWNSPLHF	TGTGCCAGCAGTAAAGACAGGTCCTGGAATTCACCCCTCCACTTT
TRBV10-2	TRBJ1-5	NA	NA	CASSEETGSNQPQHF	TGCGCCAGCAGTGAGGAGACAGGTAGCAATCAGCCCCAGCATTTT
TRBV15	TRBJ2-7	NA	NA	CATSREKGGQYF	TGTGCCACCAGCAGAGAAAAGGGGGGGCAGTACTTC
TRBV30	TRBJ2-7	few	NA	CAWTLTGTASYEQYF	TGTGCCTGGACGCTTACCGGGACCGCGTCCTACGAGCAGTACTTC
TRBV29-1	TRBJ1-1	NA	NA	CSVHRVGNTEAFF	TGCAGCGTTCACAGGGTTGGGAACACTGAAGCTTTCTTT
TRBV13	TRBJ1-4	NA	TRBD1	CASSRGQDATNEKLFF	TGTGCCAGCAGCCGGGGACAGGACGCAACTAATGAAAAACTGTTTTTT
TRBV20-1	TRBJ1-5	NA	NA	CSARPGSLDQPQHF	TGCAGTGCTAGACCAGGATCCCTCGATCAGCCCCAGCATTTT
TRBV19	TRBJ2-7	few	TRBD2	CASSMLSGSGEQYF	TGTGCCAGTAGTATGTTGAGCGGGAGCGGGGAGCAGTACTTC
TRBV3-1	TRBJ2-7	NA	NA	CASSQVSGPPYEQYF	TGTGCCAGCAGCCAAGTGTCGGGACCCCCCTACGAGCAGTACTTC
TRBV13	TRBJ2-7	NA	TRBD2	CASSLVAGVAEQYF	TGTGCCAGCAGCTTAGTAGCGGGAGTGGCCGAGCAGTACTTC
TRBV28	TRBJ1-3	few	TRBD1	CASSPRDRGAGNTIYF	TGTGCCAGCAGTCCTCGGGACAGGGGGGCTGGAAACACCATATATTTT
TRBV15	TRBJ2-7	few	TRBD1	CATSVTGGNYEQYF	TGTGCCACCAGCGTTACAGGGGGGAATTACGAGCAGTACTTC
TRBV5-1	TRBJ1-2	many	NA	CASSLPDGNSYTF	TGTGCCAGCAGCTTGCCCGACGGGAACAGCTACACCTTC
TRBV30	TRBJ2-1	NA	TRBD2	CAWSRPSGLNEQFF	TGTGCCTGGAGTCGTCCTAGCGGACTCAATGAGCAGTTCTTC
TRBV5-1	TRBJ1-6	NA	NA	CASSLDSSNSPLHF	TGCGCCAGCAGCTTGGACAGCTCTAATTCACCCCTCCACTTT
TRBV20-1	TRBJ2-7	NA	TRBD1	CSASTGEAYEQYF	TGCAGTGCTTCGACAGGGGAAGCCTACGAGCAGTACTTC
TRBV2	TRBJ1-2	many	NA	CASSGTKYGYTF	TGTGCCAGCAGTGGTACGAAATATGGCTACACCTTC
TRBV11-2	TRBJ2-5	many	TRBD1	CASSTQGAVETQYF	TGTGCCAGCAGCACCCAGGGGGCAGTTGAGACCCAGTACTTC
TRBV29-1	TRBJ2-7	few	NA	CSVVGAYEQYF	TGCAGCGTTGTCGGAGCCTACGAGCAGTACTTC
TRBV4-2	TRBJ2-7	NA	NA	CASSHRGYEQYF	TGTGCCAGCAGCCATCGGGGTTACGAGCAGTACTTC
TRBV6-2/TRBV6-3	TRBJ1-1	many	TRBD1	CASSPQGSKPGQGVSTEAFF	TGTGCCAGCAGCCCCCAAGGCAGTAAACCGGGACAGGGAGTTAGCACTGAAGCTTTCTTT
TRBV6-2/TRBV6-3	TRBJ2-1	NA	TRBD2	CASAARTSVSEQFF	TGTGCCAGCGCGGCCAGGACTAGCGTCTCTGAGCAGTTCTTC
TRBV6-2/TRBV6-3	TRBJ2-2	NA	TRBD1	CASTYRQGARNTGELFF	TGTGCCAGCACCTACCGACAGGGGGCGCGGAACACCGGGGAGCTGTTTTTT
TRBV29-1	TRBJ2-1	few	NA	CSAIQGFPGNEQFF	TGCAGCGCGATCCAGGGGTTCCCTGGAAATGAGCAGTTCTTC
TRBV6-5	TRBJ2-7	NA	TRBD1	CASSYSTGSGGREQYF	TGTGCCAGCAGTTACTCAACCGGATCAGGGGGACGCGAGCAGTACTTC
TRBV28	TRBJ1-1	NA	NA	CASSLIAEGMAEALF	TGTGCCAGCAGTTTAATAGCGGAGGGTATGGCTGAAGCTCTCTTT
TRBV2	TRBJ1-1	many	TRBD1	CASSPAGQMNTEAFF	TGTGCCAGCTCCCCAGCGGGACAGATGAACACTGAAGCTTTCTTT
TRBV4-1	TRBJ2-6	few	NA	CASSQDHPGANVLTF	TGCGCCAGCAGCCAAGATCATCCTGGGGCCAACGTCCTGACTTTC
TRBV9	TRBJ2-7	NA	TRBD1	CASSVEGTASSYEQYF	TGTGCCAGCAGCGTAGAGGGGACAGCCAGCTCCTACGAGCAGTACTTC
TRBV15	TRBJ1-3	NA	NA	CATSRGGHLGNTIYF	TGTGCCACCAGCAGGGGTGGACACCTTGGAAACACCATATATTTT
TRBV6-1	TRBJ1-2	many	NA	CASSVNRDYGYTF	TGTGCCAGCAGTGTAAACAGGGATTATGGCTACACCTTC
TRBV10-3	TRBJ2-5	many	NA	CAISDTSQETQYF	TGTGCCATCAGTGATACCAGCCAAGAGACCCAGTACTTC
TRBV7-2	TRBJ1-1	few	NA	CASSLEMSPAFF	TGTGCCAGCAGCTTAGAGATGAGTCCGGCTTTCTTT
TRBV28	TRBJ1-5	many	NA	CASSLSSGYQPQHF	TGTGCCAGCAGTTTATCGAGCGGTTATCAGCCCCAGCATTTT
TRBV24-1	TRBJ2-3	NA	TRBD2	CATSDFGTSGWTQYF	TGTGCCACCAGTGATTTCGGGACTAGTGGATGGACGCAGTATTTT
TRBV5-1	TRBJ2-2	NA	NA	CASSLSTGVAGELFF	TGCGCCAGCAGCTTATCTACGGGGGTTGCCGGGGAGCTGTTTTTT
TRBV3-1	TRBJ1-1	few	NA	CASSQDWQNTEAFF	TGTGCCAGCAGCCAAGATTGGCAGAACACTGAAGCTTTCTTT
TRBV20-1	TRBJ1-5	NA	NA	CSARTGGGGPNQPQHF	TGCAGTGCTAGGACCGGGGGGGGGGGACCCAATCAGCCCCAGCATTTT
TRBV2	TRBJ2-2	few	NA	CASSPIGLNTGELFF	TGTGCCAGCAGTCCCATCGGTCTGAACACCGGGGAGCTGTTTTTT
TRBV28	TRBJ2-5	NA	NA	CASPSPGEETQYF	TGTGCCAGCCCTAGCCCAGGGGAAGAGACCCAGTACTTC
TRBV30	TRBJ2-7	NA	NA	CAWSISGYEQYF	TGTGCCTGGAGTATTAGTGGTTACGAGCAGTACTTC
TRBV3-1	TRBJ1-2	NA	NA	CASNQLGGGYTF	TGTGCCAGCAACCAACTCGGGGGAGGCTACACCTTC
TRBV27	TRBJ1-1	few	NA	CASTTQGPMNTEAFF	TGTGCCAGCACCACGCAGGGACCGATGAACACTGAAGCTTTCTTT
TRBV12-3/TRBV12-4	TRBJ2-5	few	NA	CASTGSATGTQYF	TGTGCCAGCACGGGATCCGCCACAGGGACCCAGTACTTC